This entry lists 27 T cell receptor beta chains sequenced from one sample in a study of T cell responses to AZD1222 COVID-19 vaccine. Sequenced by immunoSEQ multiplex PCR; TCRdb stores in-frame clones only, minus some. This table has about 270,000 clones, approximately 94% appearing once. Specimen: peripheral blood, collected 28 days after the second AZD1222 dose. The receptor set was obtained from an adult who received the AZD1222 COVID-19 vaccine.

The chain combines TRBV9 with TRBJ2-1; 11 nucleotides line up with TRBD2. The CDR3 is 21 amino acids. Germline CDR1 SGDLS, CDR2 YYNGEE. Trimming cost V 0 bases and J 4 bases; bases outside gene matches: 18. CDR3 DNA sequence: TGTGCCAGCAGCGTAGGCCTGGAGACAGGGTCCCTAGCGGGGGGTTACAATGAGCAGTTCTTC. This translates into CASSVGLETGSLAGGYNEQFF.

The V call is TRBV4-2, the J call TRBJ1-1; D may be TRBD1 (5 bases). Germline V lookup: CDR1 LGHNA, CDR2 YNFKEQ. The CDR3 loop spans 13 amino acids. The germline V and J ends were trimmed by 0 bases and 11 bases, with 13 bases remaining between them. As DNA, the CDR3 is TGTGCCAGCAGCCAAGATCTGGGGGGTTTGGCTTTCTTT. Its protein is CASSQDLGGLAFF.

The chain combines TRBV28 with TRBJ1-5, with D possibly matching TRBD1 (5 bases). V gave up 2 bases and J gave up 0 bases, with 17 bases separating them. This CDR3 spans 18 amino acids. Germline V gene data show CDR1 as MDHEN and CDR2 as SYDVKM. The CDR3 region is CASSLPGTLIYSNQPQHF. The CDR3 DNA follows: TGTGCCAGCAGTTTACCCGGGACCCTTATCTATAGCAATCAGCCCCAGCATTTT.

V usage is TRBV20-1 and J usage is TRBJ1-1; D remains ambiguous. Looked up from germline, CDR1 is DFQATT and CDR2 is SNEGSKA (reference sequence). The CDR3 totals 11 residues. V lost 0 bases to trimming and J lost 11 bases, with 10 bases between them. The CDR3 sequence: CSARDGRRAFF. The CDR3, as DNA: TGCAGTGCTAGAGATGGTAGGAGGGCTTTCTTT.

The V gene is TRBV5-1, the J gene TRBJ2-3, with TRBD2 matching over 7 bases. There are 15 residues in the CDR3. V gave up 6 bases and J gave up 2 bases; unmatched junction bases: 9. Germline values: CDR1 SGHRS, CDR2 YFSETQ. CDR3 protein: CASMDASGNTDTQYF. Here the CDR3 DNA reads TGCGCCAGCATGGACGCTAGCGGAAACACAGATACGCAGTATTTT.

This rearrangement joins TRBV25-1 to TRBJ2-7, with D possibly matching TRBD1 (6 bases). The germline CDR1 and CDR2 sequences are MGHDK and SYGVNS. V lost 7 bases, J lost 5 bases, and 18 bases lay in between. The CDR3 consists of 14 residues. CDR3 DNA: TGTGCCAGCAACCCACCGGCAGGGGACCACGAGCAGTACTTC. Its translation is CASNPPAGDHEQYF.

The genes are TRBV9 and TRBJ1-2; a possible D gene is TRBD1 (5 bases). In germline, CDR1 is SGDLS, CDR2 YYNGEE. V was cut by 2 bases and J by 0 bases, with 11 bases left in between. The CDR3 spans 15 residues. In DNA form, the CDR3 reads TGTGCCAGCAGCGTGGGGACCGCCCCTAACTATGGCTACACCTTC. This encodes CASSVGTAPNYGYTF.

The chain carries TRBV5-1 and TRBJ2-7; 7 bases line up with TRBD1. The CDR3 is 14 residues long. The trim removed 0 bases at V and 4 bases at J, leaving 4 bases unmatched. Germline CDR1 SGHRS, CDR2 YFSETQ. The CDR3 is CASSLGGGGYEQYF. CDR3 in DNA: TGCGCCAGCAGCTTGGGAGGGGGCGGTTACGAGCAGTACTTC.

V and J are TRBV30 and TRBJ2-1, with D tentatively TRBD2 (5 bases). Germline V CDR1 and CDR2: GTSNPN, SVGIG (reference sequence). The CDR3 contains 14 residues. The ends were cut back, 4 bases at V and 2 bases at J, with 12 bases in the middle. The CDR3 loop is CAWMPGMTYNEQFF. The CDR3 bases are TGTGCCTGGATGCCGGGGATGACCTACAATGAGCAGTTCTTC.

This chain links TRBV9 with TRBJ1-2; D is undetermined. This CDR3 contains 11 residues. Trimming removed 2 bases from V and 13 bases from J, with 12 bases in between. CDR1 is SGDLS and CDR2 is YYNGEE in the germline V gene. For the CDR3, the DNA is TGTGCCAGCAGCGTCCCCGGAGAACTCACCTTC. Amino acid sequence: CASSVPGELTF.

The J gene is TRBJ2-1, the V gene TRBV10-3, with D unresolved. V lost 4 bases, J lost 5 bases, and 12 bases lay in between. The V gene's germline CDR1 is ENHRY and CDR2 SYGVKD. CDR3 length: 14 amino acids. The chain's CDR3 is CAISAGQRDNEQFF. The CDR3, as DNA: TGTGCCATCAGTGCCGGCCAGCGAGACAATGAGCAGTTCTTC.

The rearrangement uses TRBV11-2 and TRBJ1-1; D may be TRBD1 (6 bases). The CDR3 is made up of 14 amino acids. Trimming shortened V by 1 base and J by 1 base, and 7 bases separated the two germline ends. Germline CDR1 reads SGHAT; CDR2 reads FQNNGV. The CDR3 DNA is TGTGCCAGCAGCTTAGGGACAGAGAACACTGAAGCTTTCTTT. Translating gives CASSLGTENTEAFF. Drawing the rest from reference TRBV11-2 and TRBJ1-1, the complete variable domain is EAGVAQSPRYKIIEKRQSVAFWCNPISGHATLYWYQQILGQGPKLLIQFQNNGVVDDSQLPKDRFSAERLKGVDSTLKIQPAKLEDSAVYLCASSLGTENTEAFFGQGTRLTVV.

The chain couples TRBV9 to TRBJ1-4; TRBD1 agrees at 7 bases. The CDR3 consists of 16 residues. Germline loops: CDR1 SGDLS, CDR2 YYNGEE. Trimming at V came to 4 bases and at J to 3 bases, leaving 9 bases not matched to a gene. Written as DNA, the CDR3 is TGTGCCAGCAGCTATGGGCTTACAGGGGCTAATGAAAAACTGTTTTTT. It is translated as CASSYGLTGANEKLFF.

The V and J genes are TRBV7-3 and TRBJ2-3, with 13 bases identical to TRBD2. Per the germline V gene, CDR1 is SGHTA and CDR2 is FQGTGA. J lost 4 bases, V lost 4 bases, and 8 bases had no gene match. The CDR3 length is 17 residues. The CDR3 spells CASSSHQLAGGPDTQYF. The DNA for the CDR3 is TGTGCCAGCAGCTCCCACCAACTAGCGGGGGGGCCAGATACGCAGTATTTT.

The V and J genes are TRBV11-2 and TRBJ2-7; TRBD1 matches at 9 bases. Germline V CDR1 and CDR2: SGHAT, FQNNGV. The CDR3 has 15 amino acids. The V segment lost 3 bases and the J segment 3 bases; nucleotides outside the gene matches: 6. In DNA form, the CDR3 reads TGTGCCAGCAGCTTTGGTACAGGGGGCCACTACGAGCAGTACTTC. Amino acid sequence: CASSFGTGGHYEQYF.

The rearrangement links TRBV4-3 to TRBJ1-1, with no clear D. Trimming took 0 bases from V and 5 from J, leaving 10 bases between them. This CDR3 is built from 14 residues. The germline V gene encodes CDR1 LGHNA and CDR2 YSLEER. CDR3 nucleotide sequence: TGCGCCAGCAGCCAAGATCTGATGGGAACTGAAGCTTTCTTT. Encoded protein: CASSQDLMGTEAFF.

The chain links TRBV6-1 to TRBJ1-2; D remains ambiguous. There are 12 residues in the CDR3. Germline values: CDR1 MNHNS, CDR2 SASEGT. The V and J ends lost 2 bases and 4 bases respectively, with 5 bases between them. CDR3 sequence: CASSESGYGYTF. CDR3 in DNA: TGTGCCAGCAGTGAATCCGGCTATGGCTACACCTTC.

The chain joins TRBV9 to TRBJ2-7; 9 bases map to TRBD2. Germline assignment: CDR1 SGDLS and CDR2 YYNGEE. Trimming removed 0 bases from V and 4 bases from J; junction bases left unmatched: 5. The CDR3 length is 15 residues. CDR3 nucleotides: TGTGCCAGCAGCGTAGCGGCTAGCGGGGTATACGAGCAGTACTTC. Protein: CASSVAASGVYEQYF.

The rearrangement joins TRBV12-3 or TRBV12-4 to TRBJ1-5; the D is unclear. Trimming left V 7 bases short and J 1 base short, with 5 bases between. The CDR3 is 12 amino acids. The CDR3 nucleotides are TGTGCCAGCACCCGGAGCAATCAGCCCCAGCATTTT. Translation: CASTRSNQPQHF.

V is TRBV6-5 and J is TRBJ2-1, with 8 positions matching TRBD1. Germline V gene data show CDR1 as MNHEY and CDR2 as SVGAGI. The ends lost 11 bases at V and 12 bases at J; junction bases unmatched: 9. CDR3 length: 11 residues. The CDR3 region has the DNA TGTGCCGTCTCGGACAGGGCGTTGCAGTTCTTC. Translation: CAVSDRALQFF.

This chain connects TRBV7-2 to TRBJ1-1, with 8 bases matching TRBD1. The CDR3 spans 17 residues. V lost 0 bases, J lost 11 bases, and 17 bases stayed unmatched. Per germline, CDR1 SGHTA and CDR2 FQGNSA. CDR3 sequence reads: CASSLAAGGRGRFGAFF. The CDR3 DNA reads TGTGCCAGCAGCTTAGCAGCGGGGGGCAGGGGGCGCTTTGGTGCTTTCTTT.

The chain combines TRBV9 with TRBJ2-5; TRBD2 matches at 7 bases. The CDR3 has 15 residues. Per the germline V gene, CDR1 is SGDLS and CDR2 is YYNGEE. V lost 4 bases to trimming and J lost 4 bases; unmatched junction nucleotides: 10. The CDR3 bases are TGTGCCAGCAGCCCCACCGGGTGGGGGGGAGAGACCCAGTACTTC. This encodes CASSPTGWGGETQYF.

This chain connects TRBV7-2 to TRBJ1-5, with D unclear. CDR3 length: 13 residues. Germline V lookup: CDR1 SGHTA, CDR2 FQGNSA. V was cut by 1 base and J by 6 bases, with 7 bases left in between. CDR3 sequence reads: CASSLGWGQPQHF. The DNA of the CDR3 is TGTGCCAGCAGCTTAGGATGGGGTCAGCCCCAGCATTTT.

This clone was observed a handful of times. The rearrangement uses TRBV4-2 and TRBJ1-3; the D is unclear. The V end was cut by 0 bases, the J end by 0 bases, with 9 bases between. Per germline, CDR1 LGHNA and CDR2 YNFKEQ. This CDR3 has 16 amino acids. The CDR3 is CASSQEGWGSGNTIYF. The CDR3 nucleotides are TGTGCCAGCAGCCAAGAGGGGTGGGGCTCTGGAAACACCATATATTTT.

CDR3 coding DNA: TGTGCCAGTAGTATAGCAGGGGGCGAGTCCTACGAGCAGTACTTC. Protein product: CASSIAGGESYEQYF. The rearrangement links TRBV19 to TRBJ2-7, with 8 bases lining up with TRBD1. The CDR3 sequence is 15 residues long. J was trimmed by 1 base and V by 1 base; bases with no gene match: 3. CDR1 and CDR2 from the germline V gene are LNHDA and SQIVND (reference sequence). Complete variable domain (other parts from reference TRBV19 and TRBJ2-7): DGGITQSPKYLFRKEGQNVTLSCEQNLNHDAMYWYRQDPGQGLRLIYYSQIVNDFQKGDIAEGYSVSREKKESFPLTVTSAQKNPTAFYLCASSIAGGESYEQYFGPGTRLTVT.

The chain uses TRBV6-5 and TRBJ2-7; 8 nucleotides match TRBD2. The CDR3 has 14 amino acids. Trimming removed 7 bases from V and 3 bases from J; junction bases left unmatched: 8. Germline CDR1 and CDR2: MNHEY and SVGAGI. The CDR3 DNA reads TGTGCCAGCACCAACGGGGGGGCGGACTACGAGCAGTACTTC. It specifies CASTNGGADYEQYF.

The J gene is TRBJ2-4, the V gene TRBV11-2, with a weak D call TRBD1 (6 bases). The CDR3 has 15 amino acids. Trimming left V 5 bases short and J 1 base short, with 12 bases between. Looked up from germline, CDR1 is SGHAT and CDR2 is FQNNGV. In DNA, the CDR3 is TGTGCCAGCAGCCTAAGGACAGATGCCAAAAACATTCAGTACTTC. This encodes CASSLRTDAKNIQYF.